The rows below give T cell receptor beta chains drawn from one sample of a study of blood T cell repertoires in COVID-19. The assay was immunoSEQ multiplex PCR, and TCRdb's table has in-frame clones only and misses some. The data contain fewer than 200,000 clones, roughly 85% of them singletons. The sample was peripheral blood. These receptor sequences come from a woman aged 55-75 years with COVID-19, enrolled during active disease. CDR3s leave out the opening cysteine and the closing phenylalanine or tryptophan. Size is stated for part of the rows, as once, few or many counts, or as a class when the clone is expanded.

size: .; V: TRBV19; J: TRBJ2-3; CDR3: ASKGIAGSTDTQY
size: once; V: TRBV18; J: TRBJ2-7; CDR3: ASSRLGGPSEQY
size: .; V: TRBV6-5; J: TRBJ2-5; CDR3: ASSQEGLAGGSLY
size: .; V: TRBV15; J: TRBJ1-1; CDR3: ATSRDNRANTEAF
size: .; V: TRBV19; J: TRBJ1-2; CDR3: ASSIRDRVYEVYGYT
size: .; V: TRBV4-2; J: TRBJ1-5; CDR3: ASSQVGTGYLSDDQPQH
size: .; V: TRBV7-9; J: TRBJ1-1; CDR3: ASSLRGVPEAF
size: .; V: TRBV14; J: TRBJ2-2; CDR3: ASQGARGTGELF
size: .; V: TRBV25-1; J: TRBJ2-1; CDR3: ASTRAGPLNEQF
size: .; V: TRBV5-1; J: TRBJ1-2; CDR3: ASSTSGSNPNYGYT
size: .; V: TRBV19; J: TRBJ1-5; CDR3: ASREPGGQPQH
size: .; V: TRBV5-1; J: TRBJ2-7; CDR3: ASRFEASERYEQY
size: .; V: TRBV5-8; J: TRBJ2-6; CDR3: ASSHRVGANVLT
size: .; V: TRBV6-2/TRBV6-3; J: TRBJ1-3; CDR3: ASSALDRLSSGNTIY
size: .; V: TRBV19; J: TRBJ2-1; CDR3: ASSIMTGTTYNEQF
size: .; V: TRBV19; J: TRBJ1-2; CDR3: ASSPLGQHGYGYT
size: .; V: TRBV5-1; J: TRBJ1-1; CDR3: ASSPLTENTEAF
size: .; V: TRBV7-2; J: TRBJ2-5; CDR3: ASSLDRVWVETQY
size: .; V: TRBV5-1; J: TRBJ2-1; CDR3: ASSLDVAVYNEQF
size: .; V: TRBV13; J: TRBJ2-5; CDR3: ASSLSTAEETQY
size: .; V: TRBV5-1; J: TRBJ1-5; CDR3: ASSPGTGRMGQPQH
size: .; V: TRBV28; J: TRBJ1-1; CDR3: ASRLDRLNTEAF
size: once; V: TRBV6-5; J: TRBJ1-4; CDR3: ASRGLTVDNEKLF
size: once; V: TRBV5-1; J: TRBJ2-2; CDR3: ASSFRDTGWDTGELF
size: few; V: TRBV19; J: TRBJ1-2; CDR3: ASSKGQGRGDYGYT
size: .; V: TRBV6-5; J: TRBJ2-7; CDR3: ASSPGQGAAYEQY
size: .; V: TRBV12-3/TRBV12-4; J: TRBJ1-4; CDR3: ASSPPGQSKLF
size: .; V: TRBV5-4; J: TRBJ2-7; CDR3: ASSRGGNPYEQY